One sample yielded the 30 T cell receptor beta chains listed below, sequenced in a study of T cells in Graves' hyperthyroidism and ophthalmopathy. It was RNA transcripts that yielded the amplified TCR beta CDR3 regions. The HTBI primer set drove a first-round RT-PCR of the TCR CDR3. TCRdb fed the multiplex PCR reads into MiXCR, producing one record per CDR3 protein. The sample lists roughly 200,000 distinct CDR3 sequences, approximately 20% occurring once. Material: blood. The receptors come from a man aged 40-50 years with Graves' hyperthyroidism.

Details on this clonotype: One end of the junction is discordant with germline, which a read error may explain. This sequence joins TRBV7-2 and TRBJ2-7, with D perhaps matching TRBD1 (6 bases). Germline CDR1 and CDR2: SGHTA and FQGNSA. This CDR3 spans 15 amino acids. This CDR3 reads CASSLGRTVSYGQYF. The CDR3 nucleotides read TGTGCCAGCAGCTTAGGTCGGACAGTCTCCTACGGGCAGTACTTC.

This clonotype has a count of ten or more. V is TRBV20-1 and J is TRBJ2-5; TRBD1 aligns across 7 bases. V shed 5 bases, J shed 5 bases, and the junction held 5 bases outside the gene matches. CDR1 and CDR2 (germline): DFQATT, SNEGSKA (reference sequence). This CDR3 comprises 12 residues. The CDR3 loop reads CSARRGGETQYF. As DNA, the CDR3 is TGCAGTGCTCGACGAGGGGGCGAGACCCAGTACTTC.

The CDR3 region is CASSQGDLFQTPMTGELFF. CDR3 nucleotides: TGTGCCAGCAGCCAAGGGGACCTCTTTCAAACCCCCATGACCGGGGAGCTGTTTTTT. The chain combines TRBV3-1 with TRBJ2-2; perhaps D is TRBD1 or TRBD2 (5 bases each). Per the germline V gene, CDR1 is LGHDT and CDR2 is YNNKEL (reference sequence). The ends were cut back, 1 base at V and 5 bases at J, with 23 bases in the middle. The length of the CDR3 is 19 residues. The full variable domain, completed using reference TRBV3-1 and TRBJ2-2, is DTAVSQTPKYLVTQMGNDKSIKCEQNLGHDTMYWYKQDSKKFLKIMFSYNNKELIINETVPNRFSPKSPDKAHLNLHINSLELGDSAVYFCASSQGDLFQTPMTGELFFGEGSRLTVL.

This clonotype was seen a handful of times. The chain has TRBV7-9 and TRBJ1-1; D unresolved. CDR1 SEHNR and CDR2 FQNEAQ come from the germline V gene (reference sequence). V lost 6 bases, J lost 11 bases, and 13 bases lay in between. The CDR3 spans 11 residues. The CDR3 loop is CASSRSEDAFF. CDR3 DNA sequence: TGTGCCAGCAGTCGATCCGAGGACGCTTTCTTT.

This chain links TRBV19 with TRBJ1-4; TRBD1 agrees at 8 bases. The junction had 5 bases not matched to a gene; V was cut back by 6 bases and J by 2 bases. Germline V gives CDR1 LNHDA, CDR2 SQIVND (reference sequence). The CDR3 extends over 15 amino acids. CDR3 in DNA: TGTGCCAGTAGGACTGGACAGGGTACTAATGAAAAACTGTTTTTT. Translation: CASRTGQGTNEKLFF.

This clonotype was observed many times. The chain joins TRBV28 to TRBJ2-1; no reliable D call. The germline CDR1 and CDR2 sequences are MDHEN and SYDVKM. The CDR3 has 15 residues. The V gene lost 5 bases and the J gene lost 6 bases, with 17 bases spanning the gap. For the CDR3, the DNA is TGTGCCAGCAGTGCCTACTCAAATTCGGGCAATGAGCAGTTCTTC. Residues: CASSAYSNSGNEQFF.

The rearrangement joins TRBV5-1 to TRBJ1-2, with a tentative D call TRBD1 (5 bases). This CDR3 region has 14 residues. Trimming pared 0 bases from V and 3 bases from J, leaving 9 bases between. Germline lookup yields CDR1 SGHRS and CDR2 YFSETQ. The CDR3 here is CASSLAGYDYGYTF. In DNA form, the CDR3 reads TGCGCCAGCAGCTTGGCAGGGTACGACTATGGCTACACCTTC. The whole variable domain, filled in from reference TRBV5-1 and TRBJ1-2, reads KAGVTQTPRYLIKTRGQQVTLSCSPISGHRSVSWYQQTPGQGLQFLFEYFSETQRNKGNFPGRFSGRQFSNSRSEMNVSTLELGDSALYLCASSLAGYDYGYTFGSGTRLTVV.

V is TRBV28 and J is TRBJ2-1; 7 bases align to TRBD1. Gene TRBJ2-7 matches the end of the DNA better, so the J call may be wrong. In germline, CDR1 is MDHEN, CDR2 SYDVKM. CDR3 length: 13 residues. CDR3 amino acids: CASWGQRNNEQYF. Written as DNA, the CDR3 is TGTGCCAGCTGGGGACAGCGAAACAATGAGCAGTACTTC.

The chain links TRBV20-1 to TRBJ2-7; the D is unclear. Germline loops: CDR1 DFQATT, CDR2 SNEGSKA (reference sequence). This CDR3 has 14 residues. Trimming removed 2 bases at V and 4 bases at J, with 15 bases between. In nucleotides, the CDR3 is TGCAGTGCTAGACGAGCAACCGGGTCGTACGAGCAGTACTTC. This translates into CSARRATGSYEQYF.

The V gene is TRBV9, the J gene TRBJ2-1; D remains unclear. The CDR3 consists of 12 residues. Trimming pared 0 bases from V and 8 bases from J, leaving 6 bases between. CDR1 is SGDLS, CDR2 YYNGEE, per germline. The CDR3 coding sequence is TGTGCCAGCAGCGTAGGTGACCATGAGCAGTTCTTC. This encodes CASSVGDHEQFF.

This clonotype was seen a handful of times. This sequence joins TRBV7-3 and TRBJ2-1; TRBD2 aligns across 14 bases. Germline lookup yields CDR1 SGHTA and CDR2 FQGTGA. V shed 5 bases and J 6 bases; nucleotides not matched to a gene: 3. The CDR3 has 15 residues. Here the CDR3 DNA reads TGTGCCAGCAGCCGACTAGCGGGGGGGCCCAATGAGCAGTTCTTC. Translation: CASSRLAGGPNEQFF.

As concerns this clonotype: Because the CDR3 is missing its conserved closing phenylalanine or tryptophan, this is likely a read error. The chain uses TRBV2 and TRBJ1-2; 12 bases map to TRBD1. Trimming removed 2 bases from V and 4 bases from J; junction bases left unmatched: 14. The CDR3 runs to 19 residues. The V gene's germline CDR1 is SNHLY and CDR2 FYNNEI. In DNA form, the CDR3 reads TGTGCCAGCAGTGAATGGTGGGACAGGGGGCGCGGTTCAGGCTATGGCTACACCCTC. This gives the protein CASSEWWDRGRGSGYGYTL.

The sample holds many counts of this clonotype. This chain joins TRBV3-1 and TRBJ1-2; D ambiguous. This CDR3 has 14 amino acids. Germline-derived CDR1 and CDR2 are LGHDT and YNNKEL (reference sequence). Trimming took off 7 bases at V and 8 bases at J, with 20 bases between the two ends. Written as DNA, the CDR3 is TGTGCCAGCAACGGTGACGGCCGTTTGGGCGGCTACACCTTC. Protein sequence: CASNGDGRLGGYTF.

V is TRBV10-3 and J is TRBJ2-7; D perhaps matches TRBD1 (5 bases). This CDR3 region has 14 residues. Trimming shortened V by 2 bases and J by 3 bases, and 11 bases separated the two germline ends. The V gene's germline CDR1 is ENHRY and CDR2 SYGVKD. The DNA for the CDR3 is TGTGCCATCAGTGAGAGGGGTTCCCTCTACGAGCAGTACTTC. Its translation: CAISERGSLYEQYF.

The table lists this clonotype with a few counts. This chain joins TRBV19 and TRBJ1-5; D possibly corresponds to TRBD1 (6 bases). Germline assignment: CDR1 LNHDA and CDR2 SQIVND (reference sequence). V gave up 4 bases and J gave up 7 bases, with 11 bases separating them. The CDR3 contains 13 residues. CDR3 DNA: TGTGCCAGTAGTAAAGGGGGAGAGCAGCCCCAGCATTTT. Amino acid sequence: CASSKGGEQPQHF.

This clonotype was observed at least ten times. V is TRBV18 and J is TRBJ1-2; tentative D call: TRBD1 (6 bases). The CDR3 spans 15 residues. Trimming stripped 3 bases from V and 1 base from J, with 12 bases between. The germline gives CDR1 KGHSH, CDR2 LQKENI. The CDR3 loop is CASSPSRDNNYGYTF. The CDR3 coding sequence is TGTGCCAGCTCACCTTCCCGGGACAATAACTATGGCTACACCTTC. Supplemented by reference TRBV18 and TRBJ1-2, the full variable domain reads NAGVMQNPRHLVRRRGQEARLRCSPMKGHSHVYWYRQLPEEGLKFMVYLQKENIIDESGMPKERFSAEFPKEGPSILRIQQVVRGDSAAYFCASSPSRDNNYGYTFGSGTRLTVV.

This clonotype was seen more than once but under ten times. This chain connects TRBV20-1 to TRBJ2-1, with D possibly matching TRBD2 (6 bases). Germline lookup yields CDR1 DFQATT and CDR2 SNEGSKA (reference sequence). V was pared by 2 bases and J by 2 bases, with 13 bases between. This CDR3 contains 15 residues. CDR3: CSARSVSGTYNEQFF. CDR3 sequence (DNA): TGCAGTGCTAGATCCGTTAGCGGCACCTACAATGAGCAGTTCTTC.

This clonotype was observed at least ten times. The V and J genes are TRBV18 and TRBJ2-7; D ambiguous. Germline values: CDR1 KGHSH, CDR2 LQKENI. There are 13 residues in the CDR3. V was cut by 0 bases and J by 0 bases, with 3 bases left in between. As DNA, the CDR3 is TGTGCCAGCTCACCACCCAGCTCCTACGAGCAGTACTTC. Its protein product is CASSPPSSYEQYF. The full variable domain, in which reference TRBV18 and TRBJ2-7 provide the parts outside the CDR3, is NAGVMQNPRHLVRRRGQEARLRCSPMKGHSHVYWYRQLPEEGLKFMVYLQKENIIDESGMPKERFSAEFPKEGPSILRIQQVVRGDSAAYFCASSPPSSYEQYFGPGTRLTVT.

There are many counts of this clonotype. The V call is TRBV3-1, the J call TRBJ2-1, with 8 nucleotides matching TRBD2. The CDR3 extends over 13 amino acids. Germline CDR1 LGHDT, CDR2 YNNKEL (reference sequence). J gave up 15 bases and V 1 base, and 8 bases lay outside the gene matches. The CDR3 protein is CASSQASSGGLFF. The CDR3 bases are TGTGCCAGCAGCCAAGCCAGCAGCGGGGGCCTGTTCTTC.

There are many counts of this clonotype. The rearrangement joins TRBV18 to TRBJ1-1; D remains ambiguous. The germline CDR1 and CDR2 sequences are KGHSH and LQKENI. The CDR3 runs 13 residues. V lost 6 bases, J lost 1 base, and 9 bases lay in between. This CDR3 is CASSEQKNTEAFF. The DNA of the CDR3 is TGTGCCAGCTCCGAACAGAAGAACACTGAAGCTTTCTTT.

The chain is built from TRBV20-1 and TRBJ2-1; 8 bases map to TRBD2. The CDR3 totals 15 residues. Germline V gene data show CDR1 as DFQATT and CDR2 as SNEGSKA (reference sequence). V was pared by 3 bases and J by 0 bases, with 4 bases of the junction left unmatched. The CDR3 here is CSASERGSSYNEQFF. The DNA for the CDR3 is TGCAGTGCTAGCGAGCGGGGGAGCTCCTACAATGAGCAGTTCTTC.

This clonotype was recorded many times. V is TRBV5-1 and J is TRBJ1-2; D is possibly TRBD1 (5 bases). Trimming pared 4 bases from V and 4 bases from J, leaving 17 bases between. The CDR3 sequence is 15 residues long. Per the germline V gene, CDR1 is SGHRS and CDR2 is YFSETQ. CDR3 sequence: CASSPFGGETYGYTF. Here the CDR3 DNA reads TGCGCCAGCAGCCCGTTCGGGGGGGAGACCTATGGCTACACCTTC.

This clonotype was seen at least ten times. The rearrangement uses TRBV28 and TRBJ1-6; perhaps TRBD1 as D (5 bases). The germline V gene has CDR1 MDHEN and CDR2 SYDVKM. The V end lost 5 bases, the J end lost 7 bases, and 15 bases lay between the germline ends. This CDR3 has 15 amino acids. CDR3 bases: TGTGCCAGCAGTCCTCGGGACGGTTACAATTCACCCCTCCACTTT. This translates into CASSPRDGYNSPLHF.

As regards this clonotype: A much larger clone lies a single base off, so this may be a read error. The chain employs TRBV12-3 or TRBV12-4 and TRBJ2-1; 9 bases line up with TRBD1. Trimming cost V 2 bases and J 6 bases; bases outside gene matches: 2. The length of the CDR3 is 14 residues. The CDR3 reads CASSLRDRANEQFF. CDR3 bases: TGTGCCAGCAGTTTACGGGACAGGGCCAATGAGCAGTTCTTC.

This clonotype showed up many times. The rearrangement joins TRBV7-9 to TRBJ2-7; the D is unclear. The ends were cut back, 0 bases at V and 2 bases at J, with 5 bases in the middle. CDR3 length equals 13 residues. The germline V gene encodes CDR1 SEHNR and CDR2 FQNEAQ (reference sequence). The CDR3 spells CASSLASPYEQYF. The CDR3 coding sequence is TGTGCCAGCAGCTTAGCGTCCCCCTACGAGCAGTACTTC.

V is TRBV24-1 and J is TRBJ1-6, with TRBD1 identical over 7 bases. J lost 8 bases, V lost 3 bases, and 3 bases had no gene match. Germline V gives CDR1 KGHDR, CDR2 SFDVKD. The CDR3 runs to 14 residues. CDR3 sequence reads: CATSDGDRDSPLHF. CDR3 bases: TGTGCCACCAGTGATGGAGACAGGGATTCACCCCTCCACTTT.

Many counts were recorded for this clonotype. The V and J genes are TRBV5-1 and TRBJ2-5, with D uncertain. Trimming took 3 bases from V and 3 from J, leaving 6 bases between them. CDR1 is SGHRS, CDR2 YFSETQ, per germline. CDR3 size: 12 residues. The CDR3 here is CASSWSEETQYF. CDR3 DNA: TGCGCCAGCAGCTGGTCAGAAGAGACCCAGTACTTC.

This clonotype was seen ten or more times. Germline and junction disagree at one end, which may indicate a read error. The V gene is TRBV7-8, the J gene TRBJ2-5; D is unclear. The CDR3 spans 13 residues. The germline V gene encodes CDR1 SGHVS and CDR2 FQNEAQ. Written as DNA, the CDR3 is TGTACCAGCAGCTTAGATGGCGCGGAGACCCAGTACTTC. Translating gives CTSSLDGAETQYF.

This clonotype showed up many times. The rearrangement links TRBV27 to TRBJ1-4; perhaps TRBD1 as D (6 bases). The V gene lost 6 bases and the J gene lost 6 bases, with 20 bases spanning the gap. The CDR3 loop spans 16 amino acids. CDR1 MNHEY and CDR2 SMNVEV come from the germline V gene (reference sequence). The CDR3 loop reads CASSPRVGGVDEKLFF. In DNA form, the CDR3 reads TGTGCCAGCAGCCCAAGGGTAGGGGGAGTGGATGAAAAACTGTTTTTT.

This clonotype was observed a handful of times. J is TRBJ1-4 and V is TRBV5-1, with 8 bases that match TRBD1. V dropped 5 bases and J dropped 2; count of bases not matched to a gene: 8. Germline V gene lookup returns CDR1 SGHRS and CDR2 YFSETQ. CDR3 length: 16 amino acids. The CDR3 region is CASSHGRQGTNEKLFF. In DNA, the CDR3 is TGCGCCAGCAGTCACGGGCGACAGGGGACTAATGAAAAACTGTTTTTT.